A selection of T cell receptor beta chains follows, all from one sample in a study of sequential checkpoint blockade in melanoma. Data came from immunoSEQ multiplex PCR; TCRdb stores just in-frame clones and leaves some out. The sample lists 16,000 or so clones, about 92% seen once, with roughly a quarter in the top ten. The sample in question was CD8+ T cells sorted from blood (inferred from file names), obtained from a patient given nivolumab and ipilimumab in sequence. Receptors originate from a human donor with melanoma. Each CDR3 is given with its conserved first and last residue. D genes are given only for firm matches.

j_gene	d_gene	v_gene	CDR3aa
TRBJ2-7	.	TRBV6-5	CASSYSTDSYEQYF
TRBJ2-1	TRBD2	TRBV7-8	CASSLPGEGRLIYNEQFF
TRBJ2-7	.	TRBV27	CASSPSGPSYEQYF
TRBJ2-7	.	TRBV19	CASSGDSYEQYF
TRBJ2-7	.	TRBV28	CASSPSLEQYF
TRBJ2-7	.	TRBV2	CASSTNMEGSYEQYF
TRBJ1-5	.	TRBV21-1	CASSAPDSELKPQHF
TRBJ2-2	TRBD1	TRBV6-5	CASSSPITGVTGELFF
TRBJ2-7	.	TRBV19	CASSISGAREQYF
TRBJ1-5	.	TRBV6-1	CASSWAAYQPQHF
TRBJ1-1	.	TRBV7-2	CASSLITGPEAFF
TRBJ1-1	.	TRBV19	CASSMLSEAFF
TRBJ1-5	.	TRBV27	CASSLSPGGNQPQHF
TRBJ1-2	.	TRBV5-1	CASSSHKPQRENYGYTF
TRBJ2-7	.	TRBV7-9	CASSLMPAIYEQYF
TRBJ1-1	TRBD1	TRBV2	CASSETWDRDNTEAFF
TRBJ1-4	.	TRBV11-2	CASSLVGVGRDEKLFF
TRBJ2-2	TRBD2	TRBV6-5	CASKIAGVSTGELFF
TRBJ1-1	.	TRBV7-9	CASSLDRTATEAFF
TRBJ1-1	.	TRBV9	CASSVGSLTGGMNTEAFF
TRBJ1-1	.	TRBV19	CASSIVDTSEAFF
TRBJ1-4	.	TRBV2	CASTKQANEKLFF
TRBJ2-7	TRBD1	TRBV6-1	CASSPGTDNYEQYF
TRBJ2-7	.	TRBV9	CASSSTGGGIYEQYF
TRBJ1-2	TRBD1	TRBV15	CATSPTGDGYTF
TRBJ1-2	TRBD1	TRBV18	CASSPPDRGYGGYTF
TRBJ2-1	.	TRBV9	CASSGGPPYNEQFF
TRBJ2-7	.	TRBV28	CASSFQVGAVSYEQYF
TRBJ1-3	.	TRBV5-6	CASSIVVLSGSGNTIYF
TRBJ1-2	.	TRBV4-1	CASSQESNYGYTF
TRBJ1-2	TRBD1	TRBV4-2	CASSPEGQGGYGYTF
TRBJ1-2	TRBD1	TRBV27	CASSLFPETGVGYTF
TRBJ2-7	TRBD2	TRBV28	CASSLGTSGASLYEQYF
TRBJ1-6	TRBD1	TRBV6-6	CATTSTGDNSPLHF
TRBJ1-6	.	TRBV6-5	CATRATYNSPLHF
TRBJ1-2	TRBD1	TRBV14	CASSQTGGTYGYTF
TRBJ1-5	.	TRBV28	CASSLGAANQPQHF
TRBJ1-4	TRBD1	TRBV6-1	CASSGPGQGPYTNEKLFF
TRBJ2-7	TRBD2	TRBV10-2	CASGGLAKLSEQYF
TRBJ1-1	.	TRBV4-1	CASSQDQGENAEAFF
TRBJ1-2	TRBD1	TRBV7-9	CASSVGQGGGYGYTF
TRBJ1-2	.	TRBV19	CASSSGTFSGYTF
TRBJ1-6	.	TRBV7-7	CASSPWGNSPLHF
TRBJ1-1	.	TRBV7-6	CASRGAGPEAFF
TRBJ1-2	TRBD1	TRBV19	CASSAGQGAGYGYTF
TRBJ1-2	TRBD1	TRBV19	CASSYRGSYGYTF
TRBJ1-2	.	TRBV27	CASSLDSTNYGYTF
TRBJ1-2	.	TRBV4-1	CASSQDFGRNGYTF